This T cell receptor (beta chain) was found in a study of cytomegalovirus exposure and HLA in healthy donors. Study-wide results and caveats: The classifier reportedly diagnosed cytomegalovirus status with high sensitivity and specificity.

The CDR3 has 14 amino acids. CDR1 is MRHNA and CDR2 is SNTAGT in the germline V gene. V was trimmed by 9 bases and J by 0 bases, leaving 12 bases between them. About this clone: Its matching antigen is unknown.

Data came from immunoSEQ multiplex PCR; TCRdb stores just in-frame clones and leaves some out. The sample yields more than 55,000 clones, 70% to 90% seen once. This rearrangement joins TRBV6-4 to TRBJ2-1; D not resolved. Sequencing was done on a sample of PBMCs. The source is a woman younger than 30 in good health and CMV-seronegative. For the CDR3, the DNA is TGTGCCAGGAACAGTACTGGCTCCTACAATGAGCAGTTCTTC. This encodes CARNSTGSYNEQFF.